This T cell receptor (beta chain) was recovered during a study of cytomegalovirus exposure and HLA in healthy donors. Researchers ran the PCR with 60 Vbeta and 13 Jbeta primers. TCRdb's table, derived via immunoSEQ multiplex PCR, lists solely in-frame clones and lacks some. The table includes about 140,000 clones, roughly 80% detected once. Germline V lookup: CDR1 SEHNR, CDR2 FQNEAQ (reference sequence). V lost 5 bases and J lost 0, with 11 bases in between. The CDR3 runs 15 residues. Sequencing was done on a sample of PBMCs. The receptor was derived from a female donor in good health and CMV-seronegative. V and J are TRBV7-9 and TRBJ1-3; D might be TRBD1 (5 bases). CDR3 in DNA: TGTGCCAGCAGCGGGGGGGGGAACTCTGGAAACACCATATATTTT. Protein sequence: CASSGGGNSGNTIYF.